This T cell receptor (beta chain) derives from a study of T cell responses to AZD1222 COVID-19 vaccine. General study findings and limits: There were mostly white British donors and more females than males, and clonal diversity was possibly underestimated.

Clones were sequenced by immunoSEQ multiplex PCR, and TCRdb holds only the in-frame ones, with some missing. The sample yields 83,000 or so clones, roughly 90% seen once. Regarding this clone: Its antigen is still unknown.

The sequence was collected from an adult in good health. Sample: peripheral blood, taken on day 0 of MenACWY control vaccination.

CDR3 DNA sequence: TGCGCCAGCAGCTCTGGGACGGTTGCAACTAATGAAAAACTGTTTTTT. Translated, it gives CASSSGTVATNEKLFF. The chain is built from TRBV5-1 and TRBJ1-4, with D tentatively TRBD1 (5 bases). The CDR3 extends over 16 amino acids. Germline V gives CDR1 SGHRS, CDR2 YFSETQ. Deletions cut 3 bases from V and 0 bases from J, with 12 bases between.